This TCR beta chain was obtained from a study of lymphopenia after photon versus proton radiotherapy. Whole-study results and caveats: Under photons, naive T cells and diversity fell while effector/memory populations rose. Survival link was tested only in deceased patients; proton benefit remains a possibility.

With respect to this clone: Its antigen remains unidentified.

Trimming removed 7 bases from V and 7 bases from J; junction bases left unmatched: 12. The CDR3 loop spans 13 amino acids. Looked up from germline, CDR1 is SQVTM and CDR2 is ANQGSEA. The assay was immunoSEQ multiplex PCR, and TCRdb's table has in-frame clones only and misses some. The repertoire consists of 50,000 or so clones, with about 92% occurring once and the leading ten covering approximately 18%. The clonotype comes from a woman in her thirties or forties with cholangiocarcinoma. V and J are TRBV29-1 and TRBJ2-7; 8 positions match TRBD1. The sequenced sample was peripheral blood, obtained from a patient treated with photon-based radiotherapy. CDR3 DNA sequence: TGCAGCGCGCCGGGACAGGCCCAACGGGAGCAGTACTTC. It codes for CSAPGQAQREQYF.